This T cell receptor (beta chain) was captured in a study of blood T cell repertoires in COVID-19. For the study at large: Samples taken during acute and convalescent COVID-19 were collected in the United States, Italy and Spain.

Germline V lookup: CDR1 SGHAT, CDR2 FQNNGV. The CDR3 extends over 15 amino acids. Trimming removed 5 bases from V and 2 bases from J; junction bases left unmatched: 5. Original data processing: Amplification of reference gene primers was used by the study to estimate nucleated cell counts. Some clones are missing from TCRdb's copy, which holds only in-frame ones; the method was immunoSEQ multiplex PCR. The V and J calls and clone size come from that table; D and trimming were worked out from the DNA. The table has under 250,000 clones, around 89% seen once; the top ten hold approximately 3.5%. Participants were placed into cohorts based on the clinical history they reported.

The rearrangement uses TRBV11-2 and TRBJ2-2; 7 bases map to TRBD1. Sequences were obtained from PBMCs or T cells enriched from blood (not recorded which). This clonotype was obtained from a woman aged 18-29 years in a cohort exposed to, infected with or recovered from COVID-19 (not recorded which). CDR3 nucleotide sequence: TGTGCCAGCAGCGGGGACAGAGTAAACACCGGGGAGCTGTTTTTT. Its protein is CASSGDRVNTGELFF.